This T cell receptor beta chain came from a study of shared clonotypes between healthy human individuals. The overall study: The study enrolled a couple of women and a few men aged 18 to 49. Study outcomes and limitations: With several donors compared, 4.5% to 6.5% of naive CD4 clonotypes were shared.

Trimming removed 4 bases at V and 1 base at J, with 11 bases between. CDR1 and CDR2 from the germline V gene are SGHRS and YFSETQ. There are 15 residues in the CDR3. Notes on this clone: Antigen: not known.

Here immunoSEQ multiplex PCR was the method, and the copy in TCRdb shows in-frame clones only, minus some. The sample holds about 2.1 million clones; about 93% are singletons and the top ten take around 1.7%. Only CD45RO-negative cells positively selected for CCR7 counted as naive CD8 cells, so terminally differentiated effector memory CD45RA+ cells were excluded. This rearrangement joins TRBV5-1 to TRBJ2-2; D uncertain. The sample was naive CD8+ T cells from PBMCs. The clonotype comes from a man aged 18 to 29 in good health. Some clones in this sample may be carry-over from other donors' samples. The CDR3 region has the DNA TGCGCCAGCAGCACCGGTCGAGGGAACACCGGGGAGCTGTTTTTT. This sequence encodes CASSTGRGNTGELFF.